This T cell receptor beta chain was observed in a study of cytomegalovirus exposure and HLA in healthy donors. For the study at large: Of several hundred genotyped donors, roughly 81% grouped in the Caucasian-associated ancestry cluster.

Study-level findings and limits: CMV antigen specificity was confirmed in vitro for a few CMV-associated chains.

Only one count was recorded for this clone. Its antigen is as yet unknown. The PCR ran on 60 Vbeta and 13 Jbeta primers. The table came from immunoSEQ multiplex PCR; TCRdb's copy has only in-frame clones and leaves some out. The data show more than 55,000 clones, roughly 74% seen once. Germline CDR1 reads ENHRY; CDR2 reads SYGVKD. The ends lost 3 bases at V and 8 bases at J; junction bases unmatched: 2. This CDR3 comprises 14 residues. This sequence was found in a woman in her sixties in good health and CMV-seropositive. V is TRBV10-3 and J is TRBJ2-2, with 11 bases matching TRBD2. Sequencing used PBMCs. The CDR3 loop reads CAISELAGAGELFF. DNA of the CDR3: TGTGCCATCAGTGAACTAGCGGGGGCTGGGGAGCTGTTTTTT.